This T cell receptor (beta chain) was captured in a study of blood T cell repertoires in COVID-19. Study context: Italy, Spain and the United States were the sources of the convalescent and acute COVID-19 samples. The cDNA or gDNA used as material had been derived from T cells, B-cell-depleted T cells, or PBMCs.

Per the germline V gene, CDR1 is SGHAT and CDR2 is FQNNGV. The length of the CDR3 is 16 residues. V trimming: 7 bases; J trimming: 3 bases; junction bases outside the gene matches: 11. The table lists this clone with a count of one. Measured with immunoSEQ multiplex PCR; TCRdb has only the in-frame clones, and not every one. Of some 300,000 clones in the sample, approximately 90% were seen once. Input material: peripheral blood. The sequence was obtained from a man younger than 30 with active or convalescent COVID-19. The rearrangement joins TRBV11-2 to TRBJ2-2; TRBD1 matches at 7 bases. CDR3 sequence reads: CASTSGTVRDTGELFF. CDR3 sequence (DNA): TGTGCCAGCACCTCCGGGACAGTACGTGACACCGGGGAGCTGTTTTTT.